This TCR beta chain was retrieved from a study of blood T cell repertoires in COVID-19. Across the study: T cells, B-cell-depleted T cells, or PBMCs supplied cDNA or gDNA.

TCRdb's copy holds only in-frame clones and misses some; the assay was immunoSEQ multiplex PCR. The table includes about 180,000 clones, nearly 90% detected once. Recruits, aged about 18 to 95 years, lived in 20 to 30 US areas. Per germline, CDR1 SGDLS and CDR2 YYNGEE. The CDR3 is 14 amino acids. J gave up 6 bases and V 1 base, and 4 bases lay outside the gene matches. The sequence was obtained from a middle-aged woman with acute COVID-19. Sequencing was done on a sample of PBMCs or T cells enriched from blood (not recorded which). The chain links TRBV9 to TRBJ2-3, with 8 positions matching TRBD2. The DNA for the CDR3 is TGTGCCAGCAGCGTATACACGGGGGGGGATACGCAGTATTTT. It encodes CASSVYTGGDTQYF.